This T cell receptor (beta chain) is drawn from a study of PD-1 blockade in classical Hodgkin lymphoma. The CDR3 contains 14 residues. The germline V gene has CDR1 LNHDA and CDR2 SQIVND (reference sequence). The V gene end was trimmed by 8 bases and the J gene end by 2 bases; junction bases not matched to a gene: 8. As to this clone: Its specificity is not known.

The study's findings and limits: Complete responders possessed baseline diversity comparable to newly diagnosed patients.

The method was immunoSEQ multiplex PCR; TCRdb's version includes in-frame clones alone and lacks a portion of them. The sample includes approximately 41,000 clones, roughly two thirds of them seen just once. Time point noted: cycle 4 day 1 (C4D1), after 6 weeks of nivolumab. In every patient, relapse followed autologous stem cell transplantation, while exposure to brentuximab vedotin differed. The input for sequencing was peripheral blood mononuclear cells (PBMCs), taken before the fourth cycle of nivolumab. The chain is built from TRBV19 and TRBJ1-1, with 7 bases identical to TRBD1. The sequence derives from a human donor with classical Hodgkin lymphoma. The CDR3 loop reads CASSNRGPNTEAFF. CDR3 coding DNA: TGTGCCAGTTCGAACAGGGGTCCCAACACTGAAGCTTTCTTT. The full variable domain, rest sourced from reference TRBV19 and TRBJ1-1, is DGGITQSPKYLFRKEGQNVTLSCEQNLNHDAMYWYRQDPGQGLRLIYYSQIVNDFQKGDIAEGYSVSREKKESFPLTVTSAQKNPTAFYLCASSNRGPNTEAFFGQGTRLTVV.